The 6 T cell receptor beta chains in this list originate from one sample, sequenced in a study of T cells in Graves' hyperthyroidism and ophthalmopathy. Regions amplified from RNA transcripts were the TCR beta CDR3 regions. The HTBI primer set served for first-round RT-PCR of the TCR CDR3. TCRdb used MiXCR to reprocess the multiplex PCR reads, holding one entry per CDR3 protein. In the table there are about 420,000 distinct CDR3 sequences, more than 15% of which are singletons. The specimen was blood. The receptors shown here come from a woman in her late teens or twenties with Graves' hyperthyroidism.

Only a few counts were recorded for this clonotype. V gene TRBV19 combines with J gene TRBJ2-3; 8 bases fit TRBD2. J gave up 4 bases and V 1 base, and 10 bases lay outside the gene matches. The CDR3 sequence is 17 residues long. In germline, CDR1 is LNHDA, CDR2 SQIVND (reference sequence). Here the CDR3 reads CASSIVLAGGLADTQYF. DNA for the CDR3: TGTGCCAGTAGTATAGTACTTGCGGGGGGTTTGGCAGATACGCAGTATTTT.

The chain recombines TRBV11-3 with TRBJ2-1, with TRBD2 identical over 9 bases. The CDR3 contains 15 residues. The V gene end was trimmed by 3 bases and the J gene end by 4 bases; junction bases not matched to a gene: 4. From germline, CDR1 is SGHNT and CDR2 YENEEA. The CDR3 region is CASSFRTSEYNEQFF. The CDR3 DNA follows: TGTGCCAGCAGCTTTAGGACTAGCGAGTACAATGAGCAGTTCTTC.

V usage is TRBV14 and J usage is TRBJ1-6; D gene ambiguous. V was trimmed by 4 bases and J by 10 bases, leaving 17 bases between them. The CDR3 loop spans 15 amino acids. Per the germline V gene, CDR1 is SGHDN and CDR2 is FVKESK. The chain's CDR3 is CASSPGGLSGSPLHF. The CDR3 DNA is TGTGCCAGCAGCCCTGGCGGCCTATCCGGGTCACCCCTCCACTTT.

This clonotype appeared many times. The chain links TRBV7-8 to TRBJ2-3, with TRBD2 matching 8 bases. Germline loops: CDR1 SGHVS, CDR2 FQNEAQ. This CDR3 contains 16 residues. Losses at the gene ends were 5 bases for V and 0 bases for J; bases not matched to a gene: 7. DNA for the CDR3: TGTGCCAGCAGCCTCAAAGCGGGGGCAAGCACAGATACGCAGTATTTT. Amino acids: CASSLKAGASTDTQYF.

There are many counts of this clonotype. The chain joins TRBV20-1 to TRBJ2-5; TRBD2 matches at 10 bases. Germline lookup yields CDR1 DFQATT and CDR2 SNEGSKA (reference sequence). The CDR3 extends over 16 amino acids. V was pared by 6 bases and J by 4 bases, with 14 bases of the junction left unmatched. CDR3 DNA sequence: TGCAGTGCACCTCCTCAGCGGGGGGGCTGGTCAGAGACCCAGTACTTC. It encodes CSAPPQRGGWSETQYF.

A note on this clonotype: A much larger clone differs from this one at a single base, so this may be a read error. The genes are TRBV6-1 and TRBJ2-1; 9 nucleotides match TRBD1. V shed 6 bases, J shed 7 bases, and the junction held 7 bases outside the gene matches. The V gene's germline CDR1 is MNHNS and CDR2 SASEGT. The CDR3 runs to 14 residues. The chain's CDR3 is CASRPTGGGNEQFF. CDR3 bases: TGTGCCAGCAGGCCGACAGGGGGAGGGAATGAGCAGTTCTTC.